The rows below give T cell receptor beta chains drawn from one sample of a study of cytomegalovirus exposure and HLA in healthy donors. TCRdb keeps only in-frame clones here, not all; method: immunoSEQ multiplex PCR. The sample holds nearly 110,000 clones; about 87% are singletons and the top ten take 1.5% to 2%. Sequencing input: PBMCs. The receptor source for this set is a woman aged 18-29 years in good health and CMV-seropositive. Each CDR3 is given with its conserved first and last residue. The D gene is left open where the match is weak. Not all rows give a size; the values are once, few, many and, for expanded clones, a class.

clone size | D gene | J gene | V gene | CDR3 protein | CDR3 DNA
NA | TRBD2 | TRBJ2-5 | TRBV6-1 | CASSDFAREGWETQYF | TGTGCCAGCAGTGACTTCGCCCGGGAGGGTTGGGAGACCCAGTACTTC
NA | NA | TRBJ2-1 | TRBV21-1 | CASSKAVDDRHEQFF | TGTGCCAGCAGCAAAGCAGTGGATGACAGGCACGAGCAGTTCTTC
NA | NA | TRBJ1-1 | TRBV29-1 | CSVKEYRAGTEAFF | TGCAGCGTAAAGGAGTACAGGGCTGGAACTGAAGCTTTCTTT
NA | NA | TRBJ1-4 | TRBV7-9 | CASKGREKLFF | TGTGCCAGCAAGGGGCGCGAAAAACTGTTTTTT
NA | TRBD1 | TRBJ1-1 | TRBV6-4 | CASSDIGWAGGNTEAFF | TGTGCCAGCAGTGACATCGGTTGGGCAGGGGGCAACACTGAAGCTTTCTTT
few | NA | TRBJ1-2 | TRBV10-2 | CASSGIAGGYGYTF | TGCGCCAGCAGTGGGATTGCAGGTGGGTATGGCTACACCTTC
NA | NA | TRBJ1-4 | TRBV28 | CASLGRDFNEKLFF | TGTGCCAGCCTTGGCCGGGACTTCAATGAAAAACTGTTTTTT
NA | NA | TRBJ2-7 | TRBV5-5 | CASSLAGTFTYEQYF | TGTGCCAGCAGCTTGGCCGGGACATTCACCTACGAGCAGTACTTC
NA | TRBD2 | TRBJ2-7 | TRBV15 | CATSTVLRGGISSYEQYF | TGTGCCACCAGCACCGTTTTGCGGGGGGGTATAAGCTCCTACGAGCAGTACTTC
once | TRBD1 | TRBJ2-3 | TRBV6-1 | CASSEWGQGTTDTQYF | TGTGCCAGCAGTGAATGGGGACAGGGGACCACAGATACGCAGTATTTT
NA | NA | TRBJ1-1 | TRBV28 | CASSLLGGLEAFF | TGTGCCAGCAGTTTGCTGGGAGGGTTAGAAGCTTTCTTT
once | TRBD1 | TRBJ2-2 | TRBV4-1 | CASSQGPGGTGNTGELFF | TGCGCCAGCAGCCAAGGGCCAGGGGGGACAGGCAACACCGGGGAGCTGTTTTTT
NA | NA | TRBJ1-1 | TRBV9 | CASSPGWSRTEAFF | TGTGCCAGCAGCCCGGGGTGGTCGCGCACTGAAGCTTTCTTT
NA | TRBD2 | TRBJ2-1 | TRBV4-1 | CASSLTTSGGAGEQFF | TGCGCCAGCAGCCTAACGACTAGCGGGGGGGCCGGTGAGCAGTTCTTC
NA | NA | TRBJ2-1 | TRBV10-1 | CASSESSEGGNEQFF | TGCGCCAGCAGTGAGTCGAGCGAAGGGGGCAATGAGCAGTTCTTC
NA | NA | TRBJ1-1 | TRBV4-1 | CASSQERTVNTEAFF | TGCGCCAGCAGCCAAGAGCGAACGGTGAACACTGAAGCTTTCTTT
NA | TRBD1 | TRBJ1-1 | TRBV18 | CASSPSRGRTDTEAFF | TGTGCCAGCTCACCTTCCAGGGGGCGGACGGACACTGAAGCTTTCTTT
NA | NA | TRBJ1-3 | TRBV10-3 | CAISVGLPSGNTIYF | TGTGCCATCAGTGTGGGACTCCCCTCTGGAAACACCATATATTTT
few | TRBD2 | TRBJ2-1 | TRBV6-4 | CASSGLAGGPNEQFF | TGTGCCAGCAGTGGACTAGCGGGGGGGCCGAATGAGCAGTTCTTC
few | TRBD1 | TRBJ1-1 | TRBV19 | CASRSQGVGTEAFF | TGTGCCAGTAGATCACAGGGGGTAGGAACTGAAGCTTTCTTT
NA | TRBD1 | TRBJ1-6 | TRBV19 | CASSTGQGAGSPLHF | TGTGCCAGTAGTACTGGACAGGGGGCAGGTTCACCCCTCCACTTT
NA | TRBD2 | TRBJ2-1 | TRBV19 | CASRELAGGDNEQFF | TGTGCCAGTAGGGAACTAGCGGGGGGGGACAATGAGCAGTTCTTC
NA | NA | TRBJ2-3 | TRBV1 | CTSSQERQGTDTQYF | TGCACCAGCAGCCAAGAGCGACAGGGGACAGATACGCAGTATTTT
NA | NA | TRBJ2-3 | TRBV5-8 | CASSPAGLSTDTQYF | TGTGCCAGCAGCCCGGCAGGCCTAAGCACAGATACGCAGTATTTT
NA | NA | TRBJ1-5 | TRBV19 | CASSSEREVGQPQHF | TGTGCCAGTAGTTCGGAAAGGGAGGTGGGTCAGCCCCAGCATTTT
NA | NA | TRBJ1-1 | TRBV10-1 | CASSPGSGNTEAFF | TGCGCCAGCAGTCCAGGGTCCGGGAACACTGAAGCTTTCTTT